This TCR beta chain derives from a study of CD8+CD57+ T cells in acquired aplastic anemia. For sequencing, patients were chosen who had shown expansion of CD8+CD57+ cells by flow cytometry. This clonotype occurred many times. Profiling that covered TCR beta VDJ and CDR3 relied on genomic DNA as its template. Each CDR3 protein is one row after TCRdb ran MiXCR on the reads. The sample records 120,000 or so distinct CDR3 sequences, under 60% being singletons. Looked up from germline, CDR1 is SNHLY and CDR2 is FYNNEI. CDR3 length equals 18 residues. The V end lost 4 bases, the J end lost 0 bases, and 22 bases lay between the germline ends.

Specimen: sorted CD4+, CD8+, or CD8+CD57+ T cells (not recorded which) from PBMCs. The gene calls are TRBV2 and TRBJ2-7; D tentatively reads TRBD1 or TRBD2 (5 bases each). This receptor was identified in a human donor with aplastic anemia. In DNA form, the CDR3 reads TGTGCCAGCAGTGGAGGCTCCCCGGGGACCCTGAGCTCCTACGAGCAGTACTTC. This sequence encodes CASSGGSPGTLSSYEQYF.